This TCR beta chain was recorded in a study of T cell responses to AZD1222 COVID-19 vaccine. Points from the study as a whole: Donors skewed white British and female; clonal diversity was possibly underestimated. Baseline seropositivity characterized only 5 to 7 AZD1222 recipients.

Measured with immunoSEQ multiplex PCR; TCRdb has only the in-frame clones, and not every one. The sample has about 75,000 clones, around 89% seen once. The germline CDR1 and CDR2 sequences are SEHNR and FQNEAQ (reference sequence). The length of the CDR3 is 14 residues. V lost 2 bases and J lost 4, with 11 bases in between. A note on this clone: The antigen is unknown.

The TCR originated in an adult who received the MenACWY meningococcal vaccine as a control. The V call is TRBV7-9, the J call TRBJ1-2; no definite D call. Sequencing used peripheral blood, obtained 28 days after the second dose of the MenACWY control vaccine. CDR3 protein: CASSLTADSYGYTF. Written as DNA, the CDR3 is TGTGCCAGCAGCTTAACAGCTGATTCCTATGGCTACACCTTC.